The 32 T cell receptor beta chains given below trace back to one sample, sequenced in a study of T cells in Graves' hyperthyroidism and ophthalmopathy. TCR beta CDR3 sequences were amplified from RNA transcripts. A first-round RT-PCR of the TCR CDR3 used the HTBI primer set. Each CDR3 protein is one row after TCRdb ran MiXCR on the multiplex PCR reads. Of over 350,000 distinct CDR3 sequences listed, about 14% are singletons. Specimen: blood. These receptor sequences come from a man between 45 and 60 years old with Graves' ophthalmopathy.

In this sample, this clonotype turned up many times. The CDR3 is CASSPLMGAWVTQYF. CDR3 nucleotide sequence: TGTGCCAGCAGCCCGCTAATGGGGGCTTGGGTGACCCAGTACTTC. V usage is TRBV11-2 and J usage is TRBJ2-5; weak D call: TRBD1 (6 bases). The CDR3 runs 15 residues. Germline assignment: CDR1 SGHAT and CDR2 FQNNGV. V was pared by 5 bases and J by 7 bases, with 20 bases between.

On this clonotype itself: The conserved phenylalanine or tryptophan normally closing the CDR3 is absent here, so this likely arose from a read error. The rearrangement joins TRBV7-2 to TRBJ2-7, with D perhaps TRBD1 (6 bases). V lost 5 bases and J lost 2, with 10 bases in between. The CDR3 spans 13 residues. Germline V gives CDR1 SGHTA, CDR2 FQGNSA. In nucleotides, the CDR3 is TGTGCCAGCAGCCCAGGGGTCGCCTACGAGCAGTACTAC. Its translation: CASSPGVAYEQYY.

The chain carries TRBV12-3 or TRBV12-4 and TRBJ1-3; D is perhaps TRBD1 (6 bases). V was trimmed by 5 bases and J by 2 bases, leaving 16 bases between them. This CDR3 has 16 residues. For the CDR3, the DNA is TGTGCCAGCAGTCCGACCGCAGGGGAGACTGGAAACACCATATATTTT. Its translation is CASSPTAGETGNTIYF.

This clonotype was recorded at least ten times. The J gene is TRBJ2-1, the V gene TRBV9; 11 positions match TRBD2. After removal of 3 bases from V and 9 bases from J, the junction contained 14 bases not matched to a gene. Per the germline V gene, CDR1 is SGDLS and CDR2 is YYNGEE. CDR3 length: 17 residues. CDR3 amino acids: CASSDLPSGRRVGEQFF. CDR3 nucleotide sequence: TGTGCCAGCAGCGACCTGCCTAGCGGGAGGAGGGTGGGTGAGCAGTTCTTC.

The gene calls are TRBV27 and TRBJ2-7; TRBD2 matches 11 bases. This CDR3 contains 16 residues. V lost 7 bases to trimming and J lost 3 bases; unmatched junction nucleotides: 11. Germline CDR1 reads MNHEY; CDR2 reads SMNVEV (reference sequence). The DNA of the CDR3 is TGTGCCAGCACCCCCGACCCGGGACTAGCGGACTACGAGCAGTACTTC. Translating gives CASTPDPGLADYEQYF.

The chain links TRBV10-1 to TRBJ1-2; D is ambiguous. The CDR3 has 14 residues. CDR1 and CDR2 (germline): WNHNN, SYGVQD (reference sequence). The V end lost 0 bases, the J end lost 4 bases, and 9 bases lay between the germline ends. CDR3 sequence reads: CASSESNCPYGYTF. As DNA, the CDR3 is TGCGCCAGCAGTGAGTCTAACTGTCCCTATGGCTACACCTTC.

The chain joins TRBV7-9 to TRBJ2-7, with a possible D match to TRBD2 (7 bases). In germline, CDR1 is SEHNR, CDR2 FQNEAQ (reference sequence). The CDR3 runs to 15 residues. Between the trimmed V and J ends, which lost 5 bases and 0 bases, there was a span of 14 bases. The chain's CDR3 is CASSLQGGFSYEQYF. The CDR3 DNA is TGTGCCAGCAGCCTACAGGGAGGGTTCTCCTACGAGCAGTACTTC.

This clonotype was recorded many times. The chain employs TRBV18 and TRBJ2-1; D may be TRBD1 or TRBD2 (5 bases each). The CDR3 is 14 amino acids. From germline, CDR1 is KGHSH and CDR2 LQKENI. Deletions cut 4 bases from V and 6 bases from J, with 13 bases between. CDR3 sequence: CASSRNGGFNEQFF. The CDR3, as DNA: TGTGCCAGCTCACGAAATGGGGGTTTCAATGAGCAGTTCTTC.

This clonotype is a singleton in its sample. J is TRBJ2-2 and V is TRBV10-3; D is unresolved. CDR3 length equals 13 residues. V was pared by 4 bases and J by 1 base, with 4 bases between. Germline loops: CDR1 ENHRY, CDR2 SYGVKD. As DNA, the CDR3 is TGTGCCATCAGTGTCCAGAACACCGGGGAGCTGTTTTTT. This translates into CAISVQNTGELFF.

This clonotype was seen a few times. This CDR3 is missing its conserved last phenylalanine or tryptophan, likely due to a read error. The V call is TRBV6-5, the J call TRBJ2-7; D call uncertain. Per germline, CDR1 MNHEY and CDR2 SVGAGI. CDR3 length: 14 residues. V was pared by 2 bases and J by 0 bases, with 8 bases between. The CDR3 loop is CASSYGQPSYEQYL. The CDR3, as DNA: TGTGCCAGCAGTTACGGGCAACCCTCCTACGAGCAGTACCTC.

This clonotype was observed at least ten times. J is TRBJ1-5 and V is TRBV7-2; D unclear. Germline V gene sequence: CDR1 SGHTA, CDR2 FQGNSA. V lost 3 bases, J lost 3 bases, and 9 bases lay in between. The CDR3 has 14 residues. Written as DNA, the CDR3 is TGTGCCAGCAGCTTTATCCACGCCAATCAGCCCCAGCATTTT. Amino acids: CASSFIHANQPQHF.

This clonotype was recorded many times. The J gene is TRBJ2-3, the V gene TRBV13; TRBD2 might be the D (6 bases). With 7 bases removed from V and 9 bases from J, the gap between germline ends came to 20 bases. Germline V gene lookup returns CDR1 PRHDT and CDR2 FYEKMQ (reference sequence). This CDR3 is built from 14 residues. CDR3 residues: CASTVAGSPYTQYF. For the CDR3, the DNA is TGTGCCAGCACGGTGGCGGGGAGCCCGTACACGCAGTATTTT.

This clonotype was detected ten times or more. CDR3 residues: CATAQTVTYEQYF. CDR3 DNA sequence: TGTGCCACCGCGCAAACAGTAACGTACGAGCAGTACTTC. The chain recombines TRBV19 with TRBJ2-7; D is uncertain. CDR1 and CDR2 (germline): LNHDA, SQIVND (reference sequence). Deletions cut 10 bases from V and 4 bases from J, with 17 bases between. The CDR3 has 13 amino acids. Using reference TRBV19 and TRBJ2-7 for the parts outside the CDR3, the full variable domain is DGGITQSPKYLFRKEGQNVTLSCEQNLNHDAMYWYRQDPGQGLRLIYYSQIVNDFQKGDIAEGYSVSREKKESFPLTVTSAQKNPTAFYLCATAQTVTYEQYFGPGTRLTVT.

This clonotype came up many times. This sequence joins TRBV27 and TRBJ2-3, with unresolved D. The germline V and J ends were trimmed by 2 bases and 2 bases, with 20 bases remaining between them. The CDR3 totals 18 residues. Per germline, CDR1 MNHEY and CDR2 SMNVEV (reference sequence). This CDR3 is CASSLHPLGVSSTDTQYF. The CDR3 coding sequence is TGTGCCAGCAGTTTACACCCCCTCGGTGTTTCATCCACAGATACGCAGTATTTT.

The chain uses TRBV25-1 and TRBJ1-2; D uncertain. This CDR3 spans 12 amino acids. The germline V and J ends were trimmed by 4 bases and 8 bases, with 11 bases remaining between them. In germline, CDR1 is MGHDK, CDR2 SYGVNS. CDR3 coding DNA: TGTGCCAGCAGTGCCTCCGCGGGGGGCTACACCTTC. This gives the protein CASSASAGGYTF.

This clonotype was counted ten times or more. The chain joins TRBV12-3 or TRBV12-4 to TRBJ2-7, with no clear D. The V gene lost 5 bases and the J gene lost 3 bases, with 8 bases spanning the gap. The CDR3 runs 12 residues. The CDR3 sequence is CASSVGRYEQYF. CDR3 bases: TGTGCCAGCAGTGTGGGCCGCTACGAGCAGTACTTC.

This clonotype was observed many times. The rearrangement uses TRBV7-3 and TRBJ2-5; 8 bases fit TRBD2. Germline V gives CDR1 SGHTA, CDR2 FQGTGA. The CDR3 has 17 residues. The trim removed 3 bases at V and 2 bases at J, leaving 11 bases unmatched. The chain's CDR3 is CASSLSGPTSGQETQYF. The DNA for the CDR3 is TGTGCCAGCAGCTTGTCGGGTCCAACTAGCGGACAAGAGACCCAGTACTTC.

The sample holds a few counts of this clonotype. The chain couples TRBV6-1 to TRBJ2-2; D not certain. Trimming removed 6 bases from V and 0 bases from J, with 8 bases in between. CDR1 is MNHNS, CDR2 SASEGT, per germline. The CDR3 is 14 residues long. The CDR3 is CASSPDPNTGELFF. The CDR3 DNA reads TGTGCCAGCAGCCCCGACCCGAACACCGGGGAGCTGTTTTTT.

This clonotype was found many times. This sequence joins TRBV3-1 and TRBJ2-7; D is unclear. CDR3 length: 13 amino acids. Germline-derived CDR1 and CDR2 are LGHDT and YNNKEL (reference sequence). With 0 bases removed from V and 4 bases from J, the gap between germline ends came to 7 bases. CDR3 sequence reads: CASSQEGTYEQYF. The CDR3 DNA reads as TGTGCCAGCAGCCAAGAGGGTACTTACGAGCAGTACTTC.

This clonotype was seen just once. For the CDR3, the DNA is TGCGCCAGCAGCTTGGGACAGGGGGCAGGAGGAGAGACCCAGTACTTC. Translation gives CASSLGQGAGGETQYF. The rearrangement uses TRBV5-1 and TRBJ2-5, with 10 bases identical to TRBD1. V trimming: 0 bases; J trimming: 4 bases; junction bases outside the gene matches: 6. Looked up from germline, CDR1 is SGHRS and CDR2 is YFSETQ. CDR3 length: 16 amino acids.

This clonotype was detected only a few times. V gene TRBV12-3 or TRBV12-4 combines with J gene TRBJ1-1, with unresolved D. V lost 3 bases and J lost 4, with 9 bases in between. This CDR3 spans 13 amino acids. CDR3 amino acids: CASSFSRFTEAFF. The CDR3 bases are TGTGCCAGCAGTTTTTCTAGGTTCACTGAAGCTTTCTTT.

Notes on this clonotype: The junction departs from the called germline gene at one end, perhaps through a read error. The chain carries TRBV29-1 and TRBJ2-7; D possibly uses TRBD1 or TRBD2 (6 bases each). CDR1 and CDR2 from the germline V gene are SQVTM and ANQGSEA. The length of the CDR3 is 15 residues. This CDR3 is CSVGPPPGARGEQCF. The DNA of the CDR3 is TGCAGCGTTGGTCCCCCGCCGGGGGCTCGCGGCGAGCAGTGCTTC.

This clonotype was detected many times. This chain joins TRBV7-2 and TRBJ2-1; 9 nucleotides align to TRBD2. V trimming: 3 bases; J trimming: 7 bases; junction bases outside the gene matches: 7. The length of the CDR3 is 15 residues. Per germline, CDR1 SGHTA and CDR2 FQGNSA. The CDR3 loop is CASSLSSGDGNEQFF. Written as DNA, the CDR3 is TGTGCCAGCAGCTTGTCTAGCGGGGACGGGAATGAGCAGTTCTTC. The variable domain in full, with the rest retrieved from reference TRBV7-2 and TRBJ2-1, is GAGVSQSPSNKVTEKGKDVELRCDPISGHTALYWYRQSLGQGLEFLIYFQGNSAPDKSGLPSDRFSAERTGGSVSTLTIQRTQQEDSAVYLCASSLSSGDGNEQFFGPGTRLTVL.

In this sample, this clonotype turned up many times. The chain joins TRBV2 to TRBJ1-1, with a possible D match to TRBD1 (5 bases). The V gene's germline CDR1 is SNHLY and CDR2 FYNNEI. CDR3 length: 13 amino acids. V was pared by 6 bases and J by 0 bases, with 8 bases between. CDR3 in DNA: TGTGCCAGCAGGAAGGGGATGAACACTGAAGCTTTCTTT. Encoded protein: CASRKGMNTEAFF.

This clonotype appeared a few times. This chain connects TRBV5-1 to TRBJ2-5; D gene uncertain. The V end was cut by 6 bases, the J end by 5 bases, with 17 bases between. The CDR3 consists of 14 residues. Germline CDR1 and CDR2: SGHRS and YFSETQ. The CDR3 nucleotides are TGCGCCAGCACTGAAAGAGCCCCTGGGGAGACCCAGTACTTC. Its protein product is CASTERAPGETQYF.

This clonotype was observed a few times. V and J are TRBV12-3 or TRBV12-4 and TRBJ2-3; D call uncertain. V lost 7 bases to trimming and J lost 4 bases, with 15 bases between them. CDR3 length equals 14 residues. The CDR3 protein is CASNPLNAPDTQYF. CDR3 DNA: TGTGCCAGCAATCCCCTTAACGCCCCAGATACGCAGTATTTT.

As regards this clonotype: This may be a read error, as it is one base from a much larger clone. In nucleotides, the CDR3 is TGTGCCAGCAGCTTAACCGAAGGGACCTATAGCTACACCTTC. Translated, it gives CASSLTEGTYSYTF. This chain links TRBV7-9 with TRBJ1-2, with D perhaps matching TRBD1 (5 bases). This CDR3 contains 14 residues. Per the germline V gene, CDR1 is SEHNR and CDR2 is FQNEAQ (reference sequence).

This clonotype was detected many times. The chain employs TRBV7-2 and TRBJ2-1, with D tentatively TRBD1 or TRBD2 (5 bases each). The V end lost 4 bases, the J end lost 1 base, and 14 bases lay between the germline ends. Germline V gives CDR1 SGHTA, CDR2 FQGNSA. The CDR3 length is 16 residues. The CDR3 protein is CASSSEGTRSYNEQFF. CDR3 sequence (DNA): TGTGCCAGCAGCTCCGAGGGGACCCGGTCCTACAATGAGCAGTTCTTC.

This clonotype was seen repeatedly, ten times or more. V gene TRBV27 combines with J gene TRBJ2-3; D not certain. Germline V CDR1 and CDR2: MNHEY, SMNVEV (reference sequence). V dropped 6 bases and J dropped 4 bases, with 14 bases sitting between them. The CDR3 has 14 amino acids. The CDR3 reads CASSPTFLADTQYF. The CDR3 DNA sequence: TGTGCCAGCAGCCCGACCTTTTTGGCAGATACGCAGTATTTT.

Many counts were recorded for this clonotype. The chain recombines TRBV7-9 with TRBJ2-3, with D tentatively TRBD2 (6 bases). The CDR3 loop spans 16 amino acids. The germline V gene encodes CDR1 SEHNR and CDR2 FQNEAQ (reference sequence). The V end lost 4 bases, the J end lost 3 bases, and 17 bases lay between the germline ends. CDR3 protein: CASSYELGGWTDTQYF. CDR3 in DNA: TGTGCCAGCAGCTACGAGCTCGGAGGGTGGACAGATACGCAGTATTTT.

This clonotype occurred many times. This rearrangement joins TRBV24-1 to TRBJ1-5; D is unclear. Germline V gene data show CDR1 as KGHDR and CDR2 as SFDVKD. Deletions cut 5 bases from V and 0 bases from J, with 13 bases between. The CDR3 extends over 16 amino acids. The CDR3 coding sequence is TGTGCCACCAGTGCCAAGACAAGCGATAGCAATCAGCCCCAGCATTTT. Protein sequence: CATSAKTSDSNQPQHF.

This clonotype was seen ten or more times. This chain uses TRBV20-1 with TRBJ2-3, with D perhaps TRBD1 (5 bases). Trimming took 4 bases from V and 0 from J, leaving 11 bases between them. The germline gives CDR1 DFQATT, CDR2 SNEGSKA (reference sequence). The CDR3 contains 14 residues. The CDR3 spells CSANYRISTDTQYF. The CDR3, as DNA: TGCAGTGCTAACTACAGGATAAGCACAGATACGCAGTATTTT.